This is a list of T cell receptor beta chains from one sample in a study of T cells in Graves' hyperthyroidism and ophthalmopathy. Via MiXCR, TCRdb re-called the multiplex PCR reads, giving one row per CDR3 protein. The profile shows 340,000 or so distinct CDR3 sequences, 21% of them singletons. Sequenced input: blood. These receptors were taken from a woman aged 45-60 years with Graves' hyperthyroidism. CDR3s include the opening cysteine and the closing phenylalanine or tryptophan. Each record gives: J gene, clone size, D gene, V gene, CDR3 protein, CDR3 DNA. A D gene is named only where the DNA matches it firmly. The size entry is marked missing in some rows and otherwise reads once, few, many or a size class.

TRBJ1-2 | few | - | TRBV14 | CASSQEIGVIYGYTF | TGTGCCAGCAGCCAAGAGATAGGAGTCATCTATGGCTACACCTTC
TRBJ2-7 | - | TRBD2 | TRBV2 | CASSPFIAGGEQYF | TGTGCCAGCAGTCCGTTTATAGCGGGGGGCGAGCAGTACTTC
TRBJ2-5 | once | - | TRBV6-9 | CASSYGEETQYF | TGTGCCAGCAGTTACGGAGAAGAGACCCAGTACTTC
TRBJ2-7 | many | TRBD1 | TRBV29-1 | CSARQGSYEQYF | TGCAGCGCTCGACAGGGTTCCTACGAGCAGTACTTC
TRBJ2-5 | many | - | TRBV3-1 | CASSPSETQYF | TGTGCCAGCAGCCCATCAGAGACCCAGTACTTC
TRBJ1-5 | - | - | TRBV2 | CASSEKGGEGNQPQHF | TGTGCCAGCAGTGAAAAGGGGGGCGAAGGCAATCAGCCCCAGCATTTT
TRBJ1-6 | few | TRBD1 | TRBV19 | CASRGRQGRYPNSALHF | TGTGCCAGTAGGGGCCGACAGGGAAGGTACCCTAATTCGGCCCTCCACTTT
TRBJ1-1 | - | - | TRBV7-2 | CASSRGITEAFF | TGTGCCAGCAGCCGGGGCATTACTGAAGCTTTCTTT
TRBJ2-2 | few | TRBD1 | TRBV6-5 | CASSYVPGQGALFF | TGTGCCAGCAGTTACGTACCGGGACAGGGGGCTCTGTTTTTT
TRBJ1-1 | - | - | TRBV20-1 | CSARGGGGRSTEAFF | TGCAGTGCTAGAGGTGGTGGGGGGCGTAGTACTGAAGCTTTCTTT
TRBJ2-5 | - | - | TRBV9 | CASSVGGVQETQYF | TGTGCCAGCAGCGTAGGAGGGGTACAAGAGACCCAGTACTTC